Listed below are T cell receptor beta chains from one sample, sequenced in a study of vaccination and CD4 T cells after COVID-19. TCRdb redid the calling of the PCR reads with MiXCR, one entry per CDR3 protein. The repertoire holds about 10,000 distinct CDR3 sequences, with 30% to 35% as singletons. The antigens of these receptors remain unknown. Sequencing was carried out using CD4+ T cells from blood, cultured in vitro. These receptors were obtained from a human donor in good health. CDR3s include the opening cysteine and the closing phenylalanine or tryptophan. The D gene is left open where the match is weak. Size is stated for part of the rows, as once, few or many counts, or as a class when the clone is expanded.

j_gene,v_gene,abundance,d_gene,CDR3nt,CDR3aa
TRBJ2-5,TRBV21-1,once,NA,TGTGCCAGCAGCAAAAGGTCCCCCTGGGGGACAGGGGGCCTGTTAGGAGAGACCCAGTACTTC,CASSKRSPWGTGGLLGETQYF
TRBJ2-6,TRBV7-9,NA,TRBD2,TGTGCCAGCAGCGACGGGGGAGGGCGGGGCTCTGGGGCCAACGTCCTGACTTTC,CASSDGGGRGSGANVLTF
TRBJ1-2,TRBV28,NA,NA,TGTCCGCCAGCAATAGGGGTCTATGGCTACACCTTC,CPPAIGVYGYTF
TRBJ2-2,TRBV6-1,NA,TRBD2,TGTGCCAGCAGTGAGTGGACTAGCGTGGACACCGGGGAGCTGTTTTTT,CASSEWTSVDTGELFF
TRBJ1-2,TRBV6-1,NA,NA,TGTGCCAGCCAAGGGACACTCACTCTCTATGGCTACACCTTC,CASQGTLTLYGYTF
TRBJ2-3,TRBV6-2/TRBV6-3,few,NA,TGTGCCAGCAGTTCCGGCACTAGTGCAGATACGCAGTATTTT,CASSSGTSADTQYF
TRBJ2-7,TRBV4-3,once,NA,TGCGCCAGCAGCCAAGAGTGGCAGTTTGGCGAGCAGTACTTC,CASSQEWQFGEQYF
TRBJ1-6,TRBV4-3,few,NA,TGCGCCAGCAGCCAAGAATGGAGAGATTCACCCCTCCACTTT,CASSQEWRDSPLHF
TRBJ2-7,TRBV10-3,few,TRBD1,TGTGCCACGGACTCCGGGACAGGGGTCTACGAGCAGTACTTC,CATDSGTGVYEQYF
TRBJ2-1,TRBV6-1,NA,NA,TGTGCCAGCAGTCGACAGGGAGGGACAGACAATGAGCAGTTCTTC,CASSRQGGTDNEQFF
TRBJ2-1,TRBV7-2,few,TRBD2,TGTGCCAGCAGCTCCAGAGCTAGCGGGACCTCCCCCAGCAATGAGCAGTTCTTC,CASSSRASGTSPSNEQFF
TRBJ1-1,TRBV20-1,NA,NA,TGCAGTGCTAGAGAGAAGGGTGGCACTGAAGCTTTCTTT,CSAREKGGTEAFF
TRBJ2-3,TRBV5-1,NA,NA,TGCGCCAGCAGCTTTCCAGGCGCTTATACGCAGTATTTT,CASSFPGAYTQYF
TRBJ1-2,TRBV10-3,NA,TRBD1,TGTGCCATCAGCTACGGACAGGGGGAAAGAGGTTCTAACTATGGCCACACCTTC,CAISYGQGERGSNYGHTF
TRBJ1-5,TRBV7-2,few,NA,TGTGCCAGCAGCTTATGGGGGCAAGGTCTCAATCAGCCCCAGCATTTT,CASSLWGQGLNQPQHF
TRBJ1-5,TRBV7-9,NA,NA,TGTGCCAGCAGCAACACCGGGGGGAAGGATCGGAGCAATCAGCCCCAGCATTTT,CASSNTGGKDRSNQPQHF
TRBJ1-2,TRBV18,NA,NA,TGTGCCAGCTCACCTGACAGTATCTATGGCTACACCTTC,CASSPDSIYGYTF
TRBJ2-2,TRBV20-1,NA,NA,TGCAGTGCTAGAGATTACAGGGTAAACACCGGGGAGCTGTTTTTT,CSARDYRVNTGELFF
TRBJ2-6,TRBV21-1,NA,NA,TGTGCCAGCAGCGCACAGGGCTCTGGGGCCAACGTCCTGACTTTC,CASSAQGSGANVLTF
TRBJ2-6,TRBV27,NA,NA,TGTGCCAGCCGATACGGGGCCAACGTCCTGACTTTC,CASRYGANVLTF
TRBJ2-3,TRBV5-4,NA,NA,TGTGCCAGCAGCCGACCAGCCCAGAGCAACACAGATACGCAGTATTTT,CASSRPAQSNTDTQYF
TRBJ1-1,TRBV27,few,NA,TGTGCCAGCAGTTTAGGTGGCCTACCGAACACTGAAGCTTTCTTT,CASSLGGLPNTEAFF
TRBJ2-1,TRBV19,NA,TRBD1,TGTGCCAGTAGTAAGGGGGCGCGATCGGGTGAGCAGTTCTTC,CASSKGARSGEQFF
TRBJ1-2,TRBV19,NA,NA,TGTGCCAGTAGTATCCTGGAGGCGTTCTATGGCTACACCTTC,CASSILEAFYGYTF
TRBJ1-5,TRBV19,NA,NA,TGTGCCAGCCAGGACAGAAGCAATCAGCCCCAGCATTTT,CASQDRSNQPQHF
TRBJ2-2,TRBV6-1,NA,TRBD1,TGTGCCAGCGTCGGGACAGGGGGCACCGGGGAGCTGTTTTTT,CASVGTGGTGELFF
TRBJ1-2,TRBV7-2,few,NA,TGTGCCAGCAGCTTAGGACCGAACAACTATGGCTACACCTTC,CASSLGPNNYGYTF